These T cell receptor beta chains were read from a single sample in a study of vaccination and CD4 T cells after COVID-19. Via MiXCR, TCRdb re-called the PCR reads, giving one row per CDR3 protein. The sample holds some 20,000 distinct CDR3 sequences; under 55% are singletons and the top ten take about a fifth. Their antigens are not known. The specimen was CD4+ T cells from blood, cultured in vitro, collected before SARS-CoV-2 vaccination. These receptors originate from a human donor who received a COVID-19 vaccine. Both conserved end residues are trimmed from each CDR3.

TRBV4-1 | ASSHYGTGPLGTEAF
TRBV6-1 | ASSEFGPRDSPLH
TRBV25-1 | ASSEPPSGNTIY
TRBV2 | ASRLDRSNYGYT
TRBV5-8 | ASSFRRANTEAF
TRBV7-7 | ASSLYVGAGEKLF
TRBV24-1 | ATSPRGSNEKLF
TRBV19 | VSRTMAPYSNQPQH
TRBV11-2 | ASRFLQGIRGGYT
TRBV24-1 | ATSTGGSSYEQY
TRBV19 | ASSGRGTEAF
TRBV6-1 | ACGAGIRTDTQY
TRBV12-3/TRBV12-4 | ASSLEGRVKKTQY
TRBV20-1 | STGRINQPQH
TRBV7-9 | ASSLAATDGYT
TRBV27 | ASKPRGVSYNEQF